This T cell receptor (beta chain) was captured by sequencing in a study of CD8+ T cells in alopecia areata. There are 18 residues in the CDR3. Per the germline V gene, CDR1 is LGHNA and CDR2 is YNFKEQ. V was trimmed by 0 bases and J by 3 bases, leaving 21 bases between them. A remark on this clone: What it binds is not known.

The authors extracted RNA and reverse transcribed it into cDNA as the sequencing template. Libraries were prepared by immunoSEQ multiplex PCR; TCRdb keeps only in-frame clonotypes and omits some of them. Counted here are 95,000 to 110,000 clones, 70% to 90% occurring once; the ten biggest clones make up around 10%. As to treatment: oral pan-JAK inhibitor, 5-10 mg twice daily. Whole-study findings and limits: Scalp clonality decreased significantly with tofacitinib, and so did expanded CD8+ clones among the top 100.

This clonotype was obtained from a human donor with alopecia areata. The rearrangement uses TRBV4-2 and TRBJ2-7, with D possibly matching TRBD1 (6 bases). Specimen: CD8+ T cells sorted from blood, collected at approximately week 30, from a patient treated with tofacitinib. This chain's CDR3 is CASSQEQTGTQLLYEQYF. The CDR3 DNA is TGTGCCAGCAGCCAAGAGCAAACCGGGACACAACTACTCTACGAGCAGTACTTC.